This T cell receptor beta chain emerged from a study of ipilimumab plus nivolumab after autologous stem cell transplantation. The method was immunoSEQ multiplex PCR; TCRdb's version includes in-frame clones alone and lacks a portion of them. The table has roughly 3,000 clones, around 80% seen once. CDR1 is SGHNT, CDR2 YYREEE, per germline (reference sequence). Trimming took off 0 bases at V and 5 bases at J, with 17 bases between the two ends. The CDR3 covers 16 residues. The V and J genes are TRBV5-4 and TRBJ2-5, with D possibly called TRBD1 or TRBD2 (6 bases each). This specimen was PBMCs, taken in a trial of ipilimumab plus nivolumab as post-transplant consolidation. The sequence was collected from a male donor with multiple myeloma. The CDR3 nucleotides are TGTGCCAGCAGCTTGGACTCGGGGGCCCGGTTGGAGACCCAGTACTTC. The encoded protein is CASSLDSGARLETQYF.